One sample yielded the 19 T cell receptor beta chains listed below, sequenced in a study of T cell responses to AZD1222 COVID-19 vaccine listed by TCRdb under 2021. The library was made by the immunoSEQ multiplex PCR assay. In TCRdb, the immuneACCESS table is reduced to in-frame sequences with V and J assigned. These tables do not hold every clone; where another copy was compared, an unresolved V gene accounts for under half, and the others remain unexplained. Recorded for this sample are about 140,000 clones; about 90% of them occurred a single time. The ten largest account for just over 5.5% of the sample. The label giving this sample's time point can be read as: baseline before first vaccination. The sample consisted of peripheral blood, taken on day 0 of AZD1222 vaccination. These receptors all stem from an adult in good health.

The chain recombines TRBV7-2 with TRBJ1-2, with TRBD1 as a possible D gene (6 bases). The germline gives CDR1 SGHTA, CDR2 FQGNSA. The V and J ends lost 5 bases and 5 bases respectively, with 18 bases between them. This CDR3 has 15 residues. The CDR3 DNA reads TGTGCCAGCAGCGCCCGATGGGGGCGCGAGTATGGCTACACCTTC. Its translation: CASSARWGREYGYTF.

The CDR3 bases are TGTGCCAGCAGCGGCAGCGGAGTTTTCAGCAATCAGCCCCAGCATTTT. It encodes CASSGSGVFSNQPQHF. V gene TRBV28 combines with J gene TRBJ1-5; D unresolved. V dropped 6 bases and J dropped 1 base, with 16 bases sitting between them. The CDR3 sequence is 16 residues long. Per germline, CDR1 MDHEN and CDR2 SYDVKM.

This chain joins TRBV28 and TRBJ2-7, with 8 positions matching TRBD2. The CDR3 extends over 15 amino acids. J gave up 0 bases and V 3 bases, and 4 bases lay outside the gene matches. Germline assignment: CDR1 MDHEN and CDR2 SYDVKM. CDR3 loop: CASSLLSGSSYEQYF. The CDR3 DNA reads as TGTGCCAGCAGTTTGTTAAGCGGGAGCTCCTACGAGCAGTACTTC.

V is TRBV6-5 and J is TRBJ1-2, with 8 bases identical to TRBD1. Germline-derived CDR1 and CDR2 are MNHEY and SVGAGI. The CDR3 is 13 residues long. The junction had 6 bases not matched to a gene; V was cut back by 4 bases and J by 8 bases. In nucleotides, the CDR3 is TGTGCCAGCAGTTGGACAGGGATGGAAGGCTACACCTTC. As protein: CASSWTGMEGYTF.

The V and J genes are TRBV6-5 and TRBJ1-2; D is perhaps TRBD1 (5 bases). Trimming pared 0 bases from V and 7 bases from J, leaving 9 bases between. Germline V gene lookup returns CDR1 MNHEY and CDR2 SVGAGI. The CDR3 loop spans 13 amino acids. The CDR3 region has the DNA TGTGCCAGCAGTTACTCGACAGCTACTGGCTACACCTTC. Encoded protein: CASSYSTATGYTF.

The CDR3: CASSLTGGGKLFGNTIYF. CDR3 DNA sequence: TGCGCCAGCAGCTTGACAGGGGGCGGGAAGTTATTTGGAAACACCATATATTTT. The chain joins TRBV5-1 to TRBJ1-3; the match to TRBD1 covers 9 bases. Germline CDR1 and CDR2: SGHRS and YFSETQ. This CDR3 is 18 amino acids long. Losses at the gene ends were 1 base for V and 3 bases for J; bases not matched to a gene: 11.

This clone has only one observation. This rearrangement joins TRBV2 to TRBJ1-5, with 7 bases identical to TRBD1. J gave up 2 bases and V 6 bases, and 7 bases lay outside the gene matches. The CDR3 totals 15 residues. The germline V gene encodes CDR1 SNHLY and CDR2 FYNNEI. The CDR3: CASRGQAGGNQPQHF. The CDR3 DNA reads TGTGCCAGCAGAGGACAGGCCGGGGGCAATCAGCCCCAGCATTTT.

This clone was picked up one time. This chain joins TRBV3-1 (or the pseudogene TRBV3-2) and TRBJ1-2; 11 bases fit TRBD1. V shed 4 bases, J shed 1 base, and the junction held 5 bases outside the gene matches. Per the germline V gene, CDR1 is LGHDT and CDR2 is YNNKEL (reference sequence). The CDR3 contains 16 residues. The CDR3 loop reads CASSPRGTGGNYGYTF. The CDR3 nucleotides are TGTGCCAGCAGCCCCCGAGGGACAGGGGGTAACTATGGCTACACCTTC.

This clone was seen just once. This chain joins TRBV5-3 and TRBJ2-1, with D possibly being TRBD2 (6 bases). TRBV5-3 is an ORF, with its function uncertain. V was clipped by 2 bases and J by 6 bases, with 12 bases between them. CDR3 length: 14 amino acids. CDR3 bases: TGTGCCAGAAGCTTAGCGGGTGCACCCAATGAGCAGTTCTTC. Amino acids: CARSLAGAPNEQFF.

The V gene is TRBV19, the J gene TRBJ2-7; 7 bases map to TRBD2. The CDR3 is 13 residues long. Germline V lookup: CDR1 LNHDA, CDR2 SQIVND (reference sequence). J was trimmed by 6 bases and V by 3 bases; bases with no gene match: 5. The CDR3 DNA reads as TGTGCCAGTAGTATTGGGGGAGGGGTCGAGCAGTACTTC. Its translation: CASSIGGGVEQYF.

V and J are TRBV4-1 and TRBJ2-7; the D gene is possibly TRBD1 (5 bases). Between the trimmed V and J ends, which lost 2 bases and 5 bases, there was a span of 19 bases. Per the germline V gene, CDR1 is MGHRA and CDR2 is YSYEKL. This CDR3 comprises 16 residues. The CDR3 nucleotides read TGCGCCAGCAGCCAACACGAAAGACAGCCTCAAGACGAGCAGTACTTC. Its protein is CASSQHERQPQDEQYF.

This clone occurred once. The chain has TRBV13 and TRBJ1-1, with D perhaps TRBD1 (6 bases). Per germline, CDR1 PRHDT and CDR2 FYEKMQ (reference sequence). The V end lost 6 bases, the J end lost 4 bases, and 15 bases lay between the germline ends. The CDR3 runs 14 residues. The chain's CDR3 is CASSSPQGLTEAFF. The CDR3 DNA sequence: TGTGCCAGCAGTTCCCCCCAGGGGCTCACTGAAGCTTTCTTT.

V is TRBV4-3 and J is TRBJ1-1; TRBD1 might be the D (5 bases). Germline CDR1 and CDR2: LGHNA and YSLEER. This CDR3 has 15 residues. With 1 base removed from V and 6 bases from J, the gap between germline ends came to 15 bases. The CDR3 protein is CASSQGLGAGAEAFF. The CDR3 DNA follows: TGCGCCAGCAGCCAAGGCCTAGGGGCCGGCGCTGAAGCTTTCTTT.

CDR3 sequence reads: CATLEGQGRNQPQHF. The DNA for the CDR3 is TGTGCCACCCTTGAGGGGCAGGGACGGAATCAGCCCCAGCATTTT. V and J are TRBV6-6 and TRBJ1-5, with D tentatively TRBD1 (5 bases). Germline CDR1 is MNHNY and CDR2 is SVGAGI (reference sequence). There are 15 residues in the CDR3. The V end was cut by 10 bases, the J end by 4 bases, with 20 bases between.

CDR3 coding DNA: TGTGCCAGTAGTCTTAGACAGACCCTTAACTATGGCTACACCTTC. Translation: CASSLRQTLNYGYTF. This chain joins TRBV19 and TRBJ1-2; possible D gene TRBD1, 5 bases. V was clipped by 5 bases and J by 1 base, with 14 bases between them. Germline CDR1 reads LNHDA; CDR2 reads SQIVND (reference sequence). This CDR3 region has 15 residues.

The V and J genes are TRBV7-2 and TRBJ1-2; 8 nucleotides align to TRBD1. This CDR3 is built from 14 residues. J gave up 7 bases and V 5 bases, and 9 bases lay outside the gene matches. Germline lookup yields CDR1 SGHTA and CDR2 FQGNSA. CDR3 amino acids: CASSTPGQEGGYTF. In DNA form, the CDR3 reads TGTGCCAGCAGCACTCCGGGACAGGAGGGTGGCTACACCTTC.

The chain combines TRBV28 with TRBJ1-1; no firm D call. Trimming cost V 6 bases and J 5 bases, with 13 bases left between them. CDR1 and CDR2 (germline): MDHEN, SYDVKM. The CDR3 runs 13 residues. DNA for the CDR3: TGTGCCAGCAGGGTAACAGCGGGGACTGAAGCTTTCTTT. Residues: CASRVTAGTEAFF.

J is TRBJ2-1 and V is TRBV6-2 or TRBV6-3; the match to TRBD2 covers 13 bases. This CDR3 region has 20 residues. V was pared by 5 bases and J by 7 bases, with 20 bases of the junction left unmatched. Germline loops: CDR1 MNHEY, CDR2 SVGEGT. This chain's CDR3 is CASSTALGSGLAGFSNEQFF. As DNA, the CDR3 is TGTGCCAGCAGTACCGCCCTGGGGTCGGGACTAGCGGGATTTAGTAATGAGCAGTTCTTC.

V and J are TRBV6-2 or TRBV6-3 and TRBJ2-1; D possibly corresponds to TRBD2 (6 bases). The CDR3 extends over 16 amino acids. Germline-derived CDR1 and CDR2 are MNHEY and SVGEGT. The ends were cut back, 0 bases at V and 7 bases at J, with 16 bases in the middle. Written as DNA, the CDR3 is TGTGCCAGCAGTTACTCACCGACCCTAGCGTCTAATGAGCAGTTCTTC. Translated, it gives CASSYSPTLASNEQFF.